These T cell receptor beta chains were read from a single sample in a study of shared clonotypes between healthy human individuals. TCRdb's copy holds only in-frame clones and misses some; the assay was immunoSEQ multiplex PCR. This sample has about 1.5 million clones, with under 99% found just once. Material: naive CD4+ T cells sorted from blood. The receptors come from a man aged 25 to 45 in good health. The CDR3 runs from the conserved cysteine through the conserved F or W. The D gene is left open where the match is weak. A clone size is listed for some rows: how often the clone was seen (once, few, many), or a class if it is expanded.

TRBJ1-5 . TRBV30 . CAWSVPGIISNQPQHF TGTGCCTGGAGTGTTCCGGGGATTATTAGCAATCAGCCCCAGCATTTT
TRBJ1-1 . TRBV18 . CASSHLEQLNTEAFF TGTGCCAGCTCACACCTCGAACAGTTGAACACTGAAGCTTTCTTT
TRBJ2-3 . TRBV18 . CASSSLGGVASTDTQYF TGTGCCAGCTCATCCCTGGGGGGTGTAGCTAGCACAGATACGCAGTATTTT
TRBJ2-3 once TRBV7-2 . CASSLDPGPDTQYF TGTGCCAGCAGCTTAGACCCAGGCCCGGATACGCAGTATTTT
TRBJ1-6 . TRBV5-6 . CASSLWAGEPLHF TGTGCCAGCAGCTTGTGGGCAGGGGAGCCCCTCCACTTT
TRBJ1-1 . TRBV30 TRBD1 CAWSDPGQGLSLNTEAFF TGTGCCTGGAGTGACCCGGGACAGGGATTATCCTTGAACACTGAAGCTTTCTTT
TRBJ2-6 . TRBV19 . CASTGSTRANVLTF TGTGCCAGCACCGGGTCCACCCGGGCCAACGTCCTGACTTTC
TRBJ1-5 . TRBV6-5 . CASSYSRGQPQHF TGTGCCAGCAGTTACTCGCGGGGTCAGCCCCAGCATTTT
TRBJ1-4 . TRBV2 . CASTDGESWGLFF TGTGCCAGCACCGACGGGGAGTCTTGGGGACTGTTTTTT
TRBJ1-1 . TRBV6-5 . CASSYYRGVEAFF TGTGCCAGCAGTTACTATCGGGGTGTGGAAGCTTTCTTT
TRBJ2-2 . TRBV10-1 . CASSETGAGELFF TGCGCCAGCAGTGAGACAGGCGCCGGGGAGCTGTTTTTT
TRBJ2-1 . TRBV11-2 TRBD2 CASSLGLAGNNEQFF TGTGCCAGCAGCCTGGGACTAGCGGGCAACAATGAGCAGTTCTTC
TRBJ2-7 . TRBV5-1 . CASIDAPGTMPAEQYF TGCGCCAGCATCGACGCACCCGGGACCATGCCTGCCGAGCAGTACTTC
TRBJ1-2 once TRBV28 . CASSSRPLGGYTF TGTGCCAGCAGTTCCAGGCCCCTGGGGGGCTACACCTTC
TRBJ2-7 . TRBV5-1 . CASSLDPGGYEQYF TGCGCCAGCAGCTTGGATCCCGGGGGCTACGAGCAGTACTTC
TRBJ2-4 . TRBV11-2 TRBD1 CASSLEAGGNIQYF TGTGCCAGCAGCTTAGAGGCAGGGGGAAACATTCAGTACTTC
TRBJ1-1 . TRBV7-9 . CASSLEGPAHF TGTGCCAGCAGCTTAGAGGGGCCAGCCCACTTT
TRBJ1-5 . TRBV7-8 . CASSLSGGGDQPQHF TGTGCCAGCAGCTTATCGGGGGGAGGGGATCAGCCCCAGCATTTT
TRBJ2-1 . TRBV12-5 . CATSGALGAQFF TGTGCTACATCGGGGGCACTGGGTGCGCAGTTCTTC
TRBJ2-1 . TRBV25-1 TRBD2 CASSGTAWGRAPNEQFF TGTGCCAGCAGTGGGACGGCGTGGGGGAGGGCCCCCAATGAGCAGTTCTTC
TRBJ1-1 . TRBV5-1 . CASSLAGLGDTEAFF TGCGCCAGCAGCTTGGCCGGCCTCGGGGACACTGAAGCTTTCTTT
TRBJ2-1 . TRBV21-1 . CASSKVGDEQFF TGTGCCAGCAGCAAAGTGGGGGATGAGCAGTTCTTC
TRBJ2-5 . TRBV5-1 . CASSPLAYQETQYF TGCGCCAGCAGCCCCCTTGCGTACCAAGAGACCCAGTACTTC
TRBJ2-5 . TRBV6-5 TRBD1 CASSRQGAFLETQYF TGTGCCAGCAGTCGACAGGGGGCATTTTTAGAGACCCAGTACTTC
TRBJ1-1 . TRBV28 . CASSRPTGSRPFF TGTGCCAGCAGCCGACCTACAGGCTCCCGGCCGTTCTTT
TRBJ2-7 . TRBV21-1 . CASSHRDHGLAGSYEQYF TGTGCCAGCAGCCACAGGGACCATGGCCTAGCGGGTTCCTACGAGCAGTACTTC
TRBJ2-2 . TRBV29-1 TRBD2 CSVGLAGAGGELFF TGCAGCGTTGGACTAGCGGGAGCGGGCGGGGAGCTGTTTTTT
TRBJ2-7 . TRBV5-1 . CASSPGPPGLIYEQYF TGCGCCAGCAGCCCAGGACCGCCGGGCCTAATCTACGAGCAGTACTTC
TRBJ2-5 . TRBV12-5 TRBD2 CASGLAVGGVGYQETQYF TGTGCTAGTGGTTTGGCCGTGGGGGGGGTCGGCTACCAAGAGACCCAGTACTTC
TRBJ1-1 . TRBV5-5 TRBD1 CASSPTGSNTEAFF TGTGCCAGCAGCCCGACAGGGTCGAACACTGAAGCTTTCTTT
TRBJ2-5 . TRBV5-1 TRBD1 CASSLGGTGQETQYF TGCGCCAGCAGCTTGGGAGGGACAGGCCAAGAGACCCAGTACTTC
TRBJ2-7 . TRBV30 TRBD2 CAWSALAGAGEQYF TGTGCCTGGAGTGCTCTTGCGGGAGCCGGCGAGCAGTACTTC
TRBJ2-3 . TRBV27 TRBD2 CASSLRILAGGATDTQYF TGTGCCAGCAGTTTGAGGATTCTAGCGGGAGGGGCCACAGATACGCAGTATTTT
TRBJ2-1 . TRBV15 . CATSRDFAPHRFF TGTGCCACCAGCAGAGATTTTGCTCCTCATCGGTTCTTC
TRBJ2-5 . TRBV5-1 . CASSFSVGAAQETQYF TGCGCCAGCAGCTTCTCGGTGGGAGCGGCTCAAGAGACCCAGTACTTC
TRBJ2-2 . TRBV15 . CATSRVQGAHRHGELFF TGTGCCACCAGCAGAGTTCAAGGGGCCCACCGGCACGGGGAGCTGTTTTTT
TRBJ2-1 . TRBV5-6 . CASSPPGTSSYNEQFF TGTGCCAGCAGCCCGCCCGGGACCAGCTCCTACAATGAGCAGTTCTTC
TRBJ1-5 . TRBV7-2 . CASSLLQGSNHQPQHF TGTGCCAGCAGCTTACTCCAGGGCTCAAACCATCAGCCCCAGCATTTT
TRBJ1-3 . TRBV30 . CAWNQAGNTIYF TGTGCCTGGAATCAGGCTGGAAACACCATATATTTT
TRBJ2-1 . TRBV10-3 . CAISESTRRDNEQFF TGTGCCATCAGTGAGTCTACTAGGAGAGACAATGAGCAGTTCTTC
TRBJ2-7 . TRBV11-2 . CASSLVAGAGVQYF TGTGCCAGCAGCTTAGTTGCGGGGGCGGGCGTGCAGTACTTC
TRBJ2-5 . TRBV28 . CASTTKGGQYF TGTGCCAGCACCACTAAAGGGGGCCAGTACTTC
TRBJ1-5 . TRBV5-1 TRBD1 CASSLGDRDDQPQHF TGCGCCAGCAGCTTAGGCGACAGGGATGATCAGCCCCAGCATTTT
TRBJ2-1 . TRBV6-1 TRBD1 CASRPDRVNEQFF TGTGCCAGCAGGCCCGACAGGGTCAATGAGCAGTTCTTC
TRBJ1-3 . TRBV29-1 TRBD1 CSVEGGTGSHRSNTIYF TGCAGCGTTGAGGGGGGGACAGGGTCACATCGTAGTAACACCATATATTTT
TRBJ2-6 once TRBV9 . CASSSRTRGYSGANVLTF TGTGCCAGCAGCTCCCGGACGAGGGGGTACTCTGGGGCCAACGTCCTGACTTTC
TRBJ1-2 . TRBV18 TRBD1 CASSARSRGRENGYTF TGTGCCAGCTCAGCGAGATCCAGGGGGCGAGAGAATGGCTACACCTTC
TRBJ2-1 . TRBV5-1 . CASSSMGGKSSYNEQFF TGCGCCAGCAGTTCAATGGGCGGTAAGAGCTCCTACAATGAGCAGTTCTTC
TRBJ1-4 . TRBV4-1 . CASSTAKGLSEKLFF TGCGCCAGCAGTACCGCAAAGGGGTTGAGTGAAAAACTGTTTTTT
TRBJ1-2 . TRBV7-9 . CASSSNLVSGYTF TGTGCCAGCAGCTCCAACCTGGTCTCTGGCTACACCTTC
TRBJ2-7 . TRBV5-1 TRBD2 CASSTLTSGSGYEQYF TGCGCCAGCAGCACGCTGACTAGCGGGAGTGGCTACGAGCAGTACTTC
TRBJ2-1 . TRBV9 TRBD2 CASSVTSVSGRTNSYNEQFF TGTGCCAGCAGCGTTACATCAGTTAGCGGGAGGACGAACTCCTACAATGAGCAGTTCTTC
TRBJ1-1 . TRBV5-4 . CASTGEVGTEAFF TGTGCCAGCACCGGGGAGGTGGGAACTGAAGCTTTCTTT